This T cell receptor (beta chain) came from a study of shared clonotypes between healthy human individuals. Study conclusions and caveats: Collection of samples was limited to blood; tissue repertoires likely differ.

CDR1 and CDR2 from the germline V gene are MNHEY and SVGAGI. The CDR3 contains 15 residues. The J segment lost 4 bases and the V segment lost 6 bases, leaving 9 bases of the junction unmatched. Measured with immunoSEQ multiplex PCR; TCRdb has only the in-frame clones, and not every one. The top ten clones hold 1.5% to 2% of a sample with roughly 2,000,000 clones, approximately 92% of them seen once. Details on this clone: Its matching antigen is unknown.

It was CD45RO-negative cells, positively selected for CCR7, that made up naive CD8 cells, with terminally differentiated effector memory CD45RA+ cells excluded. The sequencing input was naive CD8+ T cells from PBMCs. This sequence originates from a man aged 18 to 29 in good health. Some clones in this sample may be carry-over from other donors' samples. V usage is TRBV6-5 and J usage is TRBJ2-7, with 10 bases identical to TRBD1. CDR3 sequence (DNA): TGTGCCAGCAGCCTCAGGACAGGGGGTGGGTACGAGCAGTACTTC. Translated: CASSLRTGGGYEQYF.